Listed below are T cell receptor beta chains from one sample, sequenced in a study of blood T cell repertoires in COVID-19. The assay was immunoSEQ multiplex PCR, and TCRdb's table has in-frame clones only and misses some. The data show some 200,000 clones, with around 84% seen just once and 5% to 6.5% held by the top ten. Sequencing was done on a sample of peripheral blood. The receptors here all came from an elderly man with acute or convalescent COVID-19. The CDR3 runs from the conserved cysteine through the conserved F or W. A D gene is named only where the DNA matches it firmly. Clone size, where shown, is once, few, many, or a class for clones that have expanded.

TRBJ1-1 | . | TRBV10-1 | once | CASSESGANTEAFF | TGCGCCAGCAGTGAGTCAGGAGCGAACACTGAAGCTTTCTTT
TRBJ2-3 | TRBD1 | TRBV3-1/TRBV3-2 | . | CASSSWQGAGDTQYF | TGTGCCAGCAGCTCCTGGCAGGGGGCTGGAGATACGCAGTATTTT
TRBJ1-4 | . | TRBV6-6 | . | CASSGAAGEKLFF | TGTGCCAGCAGTGGGGCAGCGGGTGAAAAACTGTTTTTT
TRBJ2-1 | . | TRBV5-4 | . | CASSSGSTDNEQFF | TGTGCCAGCAGCTCCGGTAGCACGGACAATGAGCAGTTCTTC
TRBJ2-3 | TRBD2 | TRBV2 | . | CASNDGTSGTDTQYF | TGTGCCAGCAACGACGGGACTAGCGGCACAGATACGCAGTATTTT
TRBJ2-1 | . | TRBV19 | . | CASSIAHSYNEQFF | TGTGCCAGTAGTATAGCCCACAGCTACAATGAGCAGTTCTTC
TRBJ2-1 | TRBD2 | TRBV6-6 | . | CASSYSLAGVNEQFF | TGTGCCAGCAGTTACTCCCTAGCGGGAGTCAATGAGCAGTTCTTC
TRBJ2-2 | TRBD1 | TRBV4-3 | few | CASSQEGQAANTGELFF | TGCGCCAGCAGCCAAGAGGGACAGGCGGCGAACACCGGGGAGCTGTTTTTT
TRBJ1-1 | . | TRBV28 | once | CASPRSGGRNTEAFF | TGTGCCAGCCCCCGATCGGGAGGCCGGAACACTGAAGCTTTCTTT
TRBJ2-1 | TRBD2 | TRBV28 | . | CASSSPGGSGNYNEQFF | TGTGCCAGCAGTTCCCCCGGGGGTAGCGGGAATTACAATGAGCAGTTCTTC
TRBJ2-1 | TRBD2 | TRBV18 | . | CASSPPGTSGNNEQFF | TGTGCCAGCTCACCTCCCGGGACTAGCGGGAACAATGAGCAGTTCTTC
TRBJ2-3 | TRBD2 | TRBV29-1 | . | CSVAGLAGSTDTQYF | TGCAGCGTCGCGGGACTAGCGGGATCCACAGATACGCAGTATTTT
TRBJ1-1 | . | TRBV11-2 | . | CASSLDTGVTEAFF | TGTGCCAGCAGCTTAGATACGGGGGTCACTGAAGCTTTCTTT
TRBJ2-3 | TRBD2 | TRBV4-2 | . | CASSQELAGTDTQYF | TGTGCCAGCAGCCAAGAACTAGCGGGAACAGATACGCAGTATTTT
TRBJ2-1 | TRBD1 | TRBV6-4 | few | CASSAKGTAYNEQFF | TGTGCCAGCAGCGCGAAGGGGACAGCGTACAATGAGCAGTTCTTC
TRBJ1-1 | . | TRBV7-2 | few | CASSSLALNTEAFF | TGTGCCAGCAGCTCCCTGGCACTGAACACTGAAGCTTTCTTT
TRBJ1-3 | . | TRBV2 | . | CASSGMATGILNTIYF | TGTGCCAGCAGTGGAATGGCAACAGGAATTTTGAACACCATATATTTT
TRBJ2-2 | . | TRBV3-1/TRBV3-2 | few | CASSQYRTNTGELFF | TGTGCCAGCAGCCAGTACAGAACGAACACCGGGGAGCTGTTTTTT
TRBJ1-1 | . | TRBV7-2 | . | CASSLSIRGTMNTEAFF | TGTGCCAGCAGCTTAAGTATCCGGGGTACGATGAACACTGAAGCTTTCTTT
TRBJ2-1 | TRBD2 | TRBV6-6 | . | CASSYSELAGNEQFF | TGTGCCAGCAGTTACTCGGAGCTAGCGGGCAATGAGCAGTTCTTC